A selection of T cell receptor beta chains follows, all from one sample in a study of T-cell memory formation after mild COVID-19. Via MiXCR, TCRdb re-called the 5' RACE reads, giving one row per CDR3 protein. The sample yields roughly 310,000 distinct CDR3 sequences, about 15% seen once. The sequencing sample was made of PBMCs or a T cell subset sorted from them (not recorded which). Receptors were obtained from a young man who had mild COVID-19 (a few samples of this study predate the infection). Cell type and time point are not known. The CDR3 runs from the conserved cysteine through the conserved F or W. D genes are given only for firm matches. Clone size appears in some rows only: once, few, many, or a class for an expanded clone.

v_gene	d_gene	abundance	j_gene	CDR3nt	CDR3aa
TRBV5-1	-	many	TRBJ2-7	TGTGCCAGCAGTTTAGAAGGCTACGAGCAGTACTTC	CASSLEGYEQYF
TRBV5-1	-	many	TRBJ2-7	TGCGCCAGCAGCTTGTCGCCAGAAAGTAGCTACGAGCAGTACTTC	CASSLSPESSYEQYF
TRBV7-2	TRBD1	-	TRBJ2-1	TGTGCCAGCAGCTCACCCGGACAGGGGAGCGATGAGCAGTTCTTC	CASSSPGQGSDEQFF
TRBV3-1	TRBD1	few	TRBJ1-5	TGTGCCAGCAGCCAAACAGGGGAACAGCCCCAGCATTTT	CASSQTGEQPQHF
TRBV7-2	-	few	TRBJ2-7	TGTGCCAGCAGCTTAGGATCAGGGTCCGAGCAGTACTTC	CASSLGSGSEQYF
TRBV2	-	few	TRBJ1-1	TGTGCCAGCATGGTGGAGGCGGGTGGCACTGAAGCTTTCTTT	CASMVEAGGTEAFF
TRBV7-8	TRBD2	few	TRBJ2-3	TGTGCCAGCAGCTTGACACTAGCGGGGGAGGACACGCAGTATTTT	CASSLTLAGEDTQYF
TRBV7-2	-	few	TRBJ2-1	TGTGCCAGCAGCCTGGGATCCAACAATGAGCAGTTCTTC	CASSLGSNNEQFF
TRBV7-2	-	-	TRBJ2-3	TGTGCCAGCAGCTTGGGACTCTCGCCAGATACGCAGTATTTT	CASSLGLSPDTQYF
TRBV5-1	-	-	TRBJ2-3	TGCGCCAGCAGCTTGGGCATTTGGGGGACAGATACGCAGTATTTT	CASSLGIWGTDTQYF
TRBV24-1	-	few	TRBJ2-2	TGTGCCACCAGTGATTATCAGCGGACCGGGGAGCTGTTTTTT	CATSDYQRTGELFF
TRBV6-5	-	-	TRBJ1-1	TGTGCCAGCAGTTACTCTATCCAAGGACACAACACTGAAGCTTTCTTT	CASSYSIQGHNTEAFF
TRBV3-1	-	many	TRBJ2-5	TGTGCCAGCAGCCAGGCCCAAGGGCAAGAGACCCAGTACTTC	CASSQAQGQETQYF
TRBV6-5	TRBD2	once	TRBJ2-7	TGTGCCAGCAGTTTACTAGCGGGGGCGCTATCCTACGAGCAGTACTTC	CASSLLAGALSYEQYF
TRBV4-3	-	few	TRBJ2-7	TGCGCCAGCAGCCAAGTTACGGGGGGCCACGAGCAGTACTTC	CASSQVTGGHEQYF
TRBV5-4	-	few	TRBJ1-2	TGTGCCAGCAGCCCGGACGGGATTAACTATGGCTACACCTTC	CASSPDGINYGYTF
TRBV7-9	-	-	TRBJ1-2	TGTGCCAGCAGCCAGCTGTCCGGGGTTAACTATGGCTACACCTTC	CASSQLSGVNYGYTF
TRBV4-1	-	-	TRBJ2-5	TGCGCCAGCAGTCCGCAGGGATTCGGGGAGACCCAGTACTTC	CASSPQGFGETQYF
TRBV9	-	once	TRBJ2-2	TGTGCCAGCAGCGTAGACGGGGGAGCAAACACCGGGGAGCTGTTTTTT	CASSVDGGANTGELFF
TRBV7-9	-	-	TRBJ1-1	TGTGCCAGCAGCTTAACGAATGAAGCTTTCTTT	CASSLTNEAFF
TRBV9	TRBD2	few	TRBJ2-3	TGTGCCAGCAGCCCCCGGTGGACTAGCGGGGGAGTAGCGCAGTATTTT	CASSPRWTSGGVAQYF
TRBV12-3/TRBV12-4	TRBD2	once	TRBJ2-1	TGTGCCAGCAGTCTAGACCTAGGGGAGGGATTCTTC	CASSLDLGEGFF
TRBV7-9	-	-	TRBJ2-7	TGTGCCAGCAGCCAAAGCACTGGGTACGAGCAGTACTTC	CASSQSTGYEQYF
TRBV7-3	TRBD1	-	TRBJ1-1	TGTGCCAGCAGCCAGGAGGGGACAGGGTATGCTGAAGCTTTCTTT	CASSQEGTGYAEAFF
TRBV4-1	TRBD1	few	TRBJ1-4	TGCGCCAGCAGCCCCTGGGTCCGGAGGGGGCCAACTGAAAAACTGTTTTTT	CASSPWVRRGPTEKLFF
TRBV5-1	-	few	TRBJ2-3	TGCGCCAGCAGCCCCGAAGGAGTGGCGGGGACAGATACGCAGTATTTT	CASSPEGVAGTDTQYF
TRBV12-3/TRBV12-4	-	-	TRBJ1-1	TGTGCCAGCAGTCTGGATGGGGGTGGCACTGAAGCTTTCTTT	CASSLDGGGTEAFF
TRBV6-2/TRBV6-3	TRBD2	-	TRBJ2-1	TGTGCCAGCAGTTACTCAGTAGCGGGGGGGCATAATGAGCAGTTCTTC	CASSYSVAGGHNEQFF
TRBV3-1	-	-	TRBJ2-6	TGTGCCAGCAGCCAACCGGATGGGGCCAACGTCCTGACTTTC	CASSQPDGANVLTF